Below, 25 T cell receptor beta chains from the same sample are listed, as sequenced in a study of regulatory T cells in long-lasting Graves disease. TCR beta libraries were built with iRepertoire HTBI primers and Arm-PCR of CDR3 regions. TCRdb re-derived calls from the multiplex PCR reads in MiXCR, one entry per CDR3 protein. Altogether some 370,000 distinct CDR3 sequences are present, approximately 12% being singletons, with the ten largest covering about 20%. Time point denoted: newly diagnosed GD, antithyroid drugs for less than 3 months. Extracted PBMC RNA gave rise to the TCR library. These data were also filed under a second study, of T cells in Graves' hyperthyroidism and ophthalmopathy.

This specimen was peripheral blood mononuclear cells (PBMCs), taken at new diagnosis, from a patient treated with antithyroid drugs. These receptors were obtained from a woman between 18 and 29 years old with Graves disease.

This clonotype came up many times. The chain links TRBV7-3 to TRBJ2-7; 10 bases map to TRBD2. The CDR3 loop spans 15 amino acids. Germline CDR1 and CDR2: SGHTA and FQGTGA. J was trimmed by 2 bases and V by 2 bases; bases with no gene match: 3. CDR3 protein: CASSLELAGAYEQYF. The CDR3 nucleotides are TGTGCCAGCAGCTTAGAGCTAGCGGGAGCCTACGAGCAGTACTTC.

With regard to this clonotype: Mismatch with germline at one junction end may stem from a read error. The DNA of the CDR3 is TGTGCCAGCAGCCAAGAAGATCGGGCAGGGGGCGATGAGCAGCTCTTC. Translated: CASSQEDRAGGDEQLF. The V call is TRBV14, the J call TRBJ2-1; TRBD1 matches at 8 bases. The CDR3 contains 16 residues. Germline CDR1 is SGHDN and CDR2 is FVKESK. The full variable domain, completed using reference TRBV14 and TRBJ2-1, is EAGVTQFPSHSVIEKGQTVTLRCDPISGHDNLYWYRRVMGKEIKFLLHFVKESKQDESGMPNNRFLAERTGGTYSTLKVQPAELEDSGVYFCASSQEDRAGGDEQLFGPGTRLTVL.

There are many counts of this clonotype. The chain combines TRBV27 with TRBJ2-2; 7 bases are a match to TRBD2. Trimming at V came to 5 bases and at J to 3 bases, leaving 6 bases not matched to a gene. CDR3 size: 15 residues. Germline V CDR1 and CDR2: MNHEY, SMNVEV (reference sequence). The CDR3 region is CASSRAGWDTGELFF. The CDR3 nucleotides read TGTGCCAGCAGTCGAGCGGGATGGGACACCGGGGAGCTGTTTTTT.

The sample holds many counts of this clonotype. J is TRBJ1-2 and V is TRBV5-1, with D perhaps matching TRBD1 (5 bases). Germline values: CDR1 SGHRS, CDR2 YFSETQ. V dropped 2 bases and J dropped 8 bases, with 19 bases sitting between them. The CDR3 has 15 amino acids. CDR3 sequence reads: CASSFRRGENTGYTF. In nucleotides, the CDR3 is TGCGCCAGCAGCTTCCGGCGAGGGGAAAACACGGGCTACACCTTC. Full variable domain (remainder filled in from reference TRBV5-1 and TRBJ1-2): KAGVTQTPRYLIKTRGQQVTLSCSPISGHRSVSWYQQTPGQGLQFLFEYFSETQRNKGNFPGRFSGRQFSNSRSEMNVSTLELGDSALYLCASSFRRGENTGYTFGSGTRLTVV.

This clonotype was seen many times. V usage is TRBV18 and J usage is TRBJ2-3; D remains unclear. CDR1 and CDR2 from the germline V gene are KGHSH and LQKENI. V gave up 2 bases and J gave up 2 bases, with 2 bases separating them. The CDR3 length is 12 residues. The CDR3 reads CASSPTTDTQYF. CDR3 DNA: TGTGCCAGCTCACCAACCACAGATACGCAGTATTTT. Full variable domain (rest looked up from reference TRBV18 and TRBJ2-3): NAGVMQNPRHLVRRRGQEARLRCSPMKGHSHVYWYRQLPEEGLKFMVYLQKENIIDESGMPKERFSAEFPKEGPSILRIQQVVRGDSAAYFCASSPTTDTQYFGPGTRLTVL.

This clonotype was recorded at least ten times. The chain combines TRBV27 with TRBJ1-3; D is unresolved. With 0 bases removed from V and 6 bases from J, the gap between germline ends came to 6 bases. CDR3 size: 13 residues. Germline V gene data show CDR1 as MNHEY and CDR2 as SMNVEV (reference sequence). CDR3 sequence reads: CASSLSPENTIYF. The CDR3 bases are TGTGCCAGCAGTTTATCGCCTGAAAACACCATATATTTT.

This clonotype has a handful of counts. The CDR3 DNA is TGTGCCAGCAGCGTGGGACCGATGTACAATGAGCAGTTCTTC. It translates to CASSVGPMYNEQFF. The chain joins TRBV9 to TRBJ2-1; D may correspond to TRBD1 or TRBD2 (5 bases each). The CDR3 consists of 14 residues. The germline gives CDR1 SGDLS, CDR2 YYNGEE. With 2 bases removed from V and 4 bases from J, the gap between germline ends came to 10 bases.

In its sample, this clonotype was seen many times. J is TRBJ2-1 and V is TRBV7-9; 8 bases fit TRBD2. In germline, CDR1 is SEHNR, CDR2 FQNEAQ (reference sequence). V lost 5 bases and J lost 8; bases outside the gene matches: 2. This CDR3 spans 12 amino acids. The CDR3 nucleotides read TGTGCCAGCAGCCTGCGGGGGGATGAGCAGTTCTTC. Protein: CASSLRGDEQFF.

Comment on this clonotype: In this CDR3 the conserved last residue, phenylalanine or tryptophan, is missing, so a read error is likely. The chain couples TRBV2 to TRBJ1-1; D unclear. The germline CDR1 and CDR2 sequences are SNHLY and FYNNEI. The CDR3 is made up of 11 amino acids. V was pared by 6 bases and J by 7 bases, with 9 bases between. The CDR3 DNA is TGTGCCAGCAGGGTCGACGGTGAAGCTTTCCTT. Its translation: CASRVDGEAFL.

This clonotype was counted ten times or more. The V and J genes are TRBV7-9 and TRBJ2-3, with D unresolved. Germline V gives CDR1 SEHNR, CDR2 FQNEAQ (reference sequence). Trimming took off 3 bases at V and 5 bases at J, with 6 bases between the two ends. This CDR3 spans 12 amino acids. The CDR3 DNA reads TGTGCCAGCAGCTTCGGCGTAGATACGCAGTATTTT. It translates to CASSFGVDTQYF.

The table lists this clonotype with many counts. CDR3 sequence: CAWSSLWGVTMNTEAFF. CDR3 DNA: TGTGCCTGGAGCTCTCTCTGGGGGGTTACCATGAACACTGAAGCTTTCTTT. V gene TRBV30 combines with J gene TRBJ1-1; possibly TRBD1 for D (5 bases). Germline V gene sequence: CDR1 GTSNPN, CDR2 SVGIG (reference sequence). The V end lost 3 bases, the J end lost 0 bases, and 20 bases lay between the germline ends. This CDR3 region has 17 residues.

This clonotype was counted many times. The chain combines TRBV18 with TRBJ1-2, with D uncertain. The CDR3 is 16 residues long. Trimming removed 0 bases at V and 6 bases at J, with 17 bases between. Germline V gene data show CDR1 as KGHSH and CDR2 as LQKENI. The CDR3 bases are TGTGCCAGCTCACCACCACCTTTGACACCGCCTCATGGCTACACCTTC. It translates to CASSPPPLTPPHGYTF.

The V gene is TRBV12-3 or TRBV12-4, the J gene TRBJ1-2; weak D call: TRBD1 (5 bases). The CDR3 extends over 13 amino acids. V was clipped by 6 bases and J by 5 bases, with 13 bases between them. CDR3 amino acids: CASRSGTSYGYTF. The CDR3 nucleotides are TGTGCCAGCAGGTCCGGGACCTCTTATGGCTACACCTTC.

This clonotype has a handful of counts. The V gene is TRBV2, the J gene TRBJ2-2; 9 nucleotides agree with TRBD2. The CDR3 covers 19 residues. The V gene's germline CDR1 is SNHLY and CDR2 FYNNEI. J gave up 5 bases and V 2 bases, and 15 bases lay outside the gene matches. CDR3 in DNA: TGTGCCAGCAGTGAACCTCCGGGGACTAGCTTCTATTTTACCGGGGAGCTGTTTTTT. This gives the protein CASSEPPGTSFYFTGELFF.

This clonotype was found once. V and J are TRBV6-5 and TRBJ2-2; D is undetermined. The length of the CDR3 is 14 residues. The germline gives CDR1 MNHEY, CDR2 SVGAGI. The ends were cut back, 2 bases at V and 5 bases at J, with 9 bases in the middle. The CDR3 DNA follows: TGTGCCAGCAGTTACCCGTGGGAAACCGGGGAGCTGTTTTTT. Translating it yields CASSYPWETGELFF.

This clonotype was found a few times. The chain couples TRBV7-9 to TRBJ1-1, with 8 bases fitting TRBD1. This CDR3 has 15 amino acids. Germline-derived CDR1 and CDR2 are SEHNR and FQNEAQ (reference sequence). Trimming cost V 5 bases and J 1 base; bases outside gene matches: 6. CDR3 sequence (DNA): TGTGCCAGCAGCCCCAGGGGGCCGGGGAACACTGAAGCTTTCTTT. Residues: CASSPRGPGNTEAFF.

The table lists this clonotype with many counts. This rearrangement joins TRBV7-9 to TRBJ2-3; D uncertain. This CDR3 has 13 amino acids. Germline CDR1 SEHNR, CDR2 FQNEAQ (reference sequence). The V and J ends lost 3 bases and 0 bases respectively, with 4 bases between them. As DNA, the CDR3 is TGTGCCAGCAGCTTGTATAGCACAGATACGCAGTATTTT. Amino acids: CASSLYSTDTQYF.

A word on this clonotype: This sequence is one base from a far larger clone and is likely a read error. J is TRBJ2-5 and V is TRBV11-2; D might be TRBD2 (5 bases). The CDR3 is 14 amino acids. V was cut by 6 bases and J by 2 bases, with 13 bases left in between. Germline values: CDR1 SGHAT, CDR2 FQNNGV. CDR3 in DNA: TGTGCCAGCAGGGGCTCCCGGGGTCAAGAGACCCAGTACTTC. Its translation: CASRGSRGQETQYF. The full variable domain, completed using reference TRBV11-2 and TRBJ2-5, is EAGVAQSPRYKIIEKRQSVAFWCNPISGHATLYWYQQILGQGPKLLIQFQNNGVVDDSQLPKDRFSAERLKGVDSTLKIQPAKLEDSAVYLCASRGSRGQETQYFGPGTRLLVL.

This clonotype showed up many times. The chain couples TRBV20-1 to TRBJ1-2, with D possibly matching TRBD1 (6 bases). Germline loops: CDR1 DFQATT, CDR2 SNEGSKA (reference sequence). The CDR3 has 13 residues. Trimming took 3 bases from V and 5 from J, leaving 13 bases between them. The CDR3 sequence is CSAREGVGYGYTF. For the CDR3, the DNA is TGCAGTGCTAGGGAGGGGGTAGGATATGGCTACACCTTC.

This clonotype was counted ten times or more. The gene calls are TRBV3-1 and TRBJ1-3, with TRBD1 identical over 7 bases. The CDR3 covers 13 residues. In germline, CDR1 is LGHDT, CDR2 YNNKEL (reference sequence). V lost 5 bases to trimming and J lost 4 bases; unmatched junction nucleotides: 2. This CDR3 reads CASSWTGGNTIYF. CDR3 DNA: TGTGCCAGCAGCTGGACAGGAGGAAACACCATATATTTT.

This clonotype appeared a few times. This chain links TRBV7-2 with TRBJ2-1; 10 bases are shared with TRBD2. V trimming: 0 bases; J trimming: 14 bases; junction bases outside the gene matches: 7. The CDR3 is 14 residues long. Germline values: CDR1 SGHTA, CDR2 FQGNSA. In nucleotides, the CDR3 is TGTGCCAGCAGCTTAGCACGGGCTAGCGGGAGAGAGTTCTTC. The encoded protein is CASSLARASGREFF.

This clonotype was seen ten or more times. V and J are TRBV28 and TRBJ1-5; D is unclear. Looked up from germline, CDR1 is MDHEN and CDR2 is SYDVKM. V gave up 8 bases and J gave up 7 bases, with 15 bases separating them. This CDR3 region has 13 residues. For the CDR3, the DNA is TGTGCCAGCTTCCTAGGGATGTCGCAGCCCCAGCATTTT. This gives the protein CASFLGMSQPQHF.

This clonotype was counted many times. The chain joins TRBV5-5 to TRBJ2-3; D is undetermined. Deletions cut 4 bases from V and 0 bases from J, with 12 bases between. This CDR3 contains 15 residues. Germline V gene sequence: CDR1 SGHKS, CDR2 YYEKEE (reference sequence). For the CDR3, the DNA is TGTGCCAGCAGCAACCTCGTTACTAGCACAGATACGCAGTATTTT. Encoded protein: CASSNLVTSTDTQYF.

This sequence joins TRBV20-1 and TRBJ2-1; 7 bases match TRBD1. In germline, CDR1 is DFQATT, CDR2 SNEGSKA (reference sequence). Trimming at V came to 1 base and at J to 13 bases, leaving 13 bases not matched to a gene. The CDR3 extends over 14 amino acids. DNA of the CDR3: TGCAGTGCTAGAGTTCAAAACCTCAGGGGGATACAGTTCTTC. Translated: CSARVQNLRGIQFF.

The table lists this clonotype with a few counts. The rearrangement uses TRBV7-9 and TRBJ2-1; a possible D gene is TRBD2 (6 bases). This CDR3 has 15 residues. The germline V gene has CDR1 SEHNR and CDR2 FQNEAQ (reference sequence). The V end was cut by 1 base, the J end by 12 bases, with 19 bases between. The CDR3 sequence: CASSLEGTRWGGQFF. The CDR3 region has the DNA TGTGCCAGCAGCTTAGAGGGGACCCGATGGGGAGGGCAGTTCTTC.